This T cell receptor (beta chain) was identified in a study of shared clonotypes between healthy human individuals. Germline V gene data show CDR1 as SGDLS and CDR2 as YYNGEE. The CDR3 is made up of 14 amino acids. The V gene end was trimmed by 3 bases and the J gene end by 4 bases; junction bases not matched to a gene: 5. Researchers divided each subset's genomic DNA evenly across several immunoSEQ plates. Study processing details: Junction-only sequences produced by ImmunoSEQ had no quality scores, so filtering differed. Sequencing used immunoSEQ multiplex PCR; TCRdb keeps in-frame clones, though not all of them. V, J and clone size derive from that table, while D and trimming were established from the DNA sequence. The sample has some 2,000,000 clones, roughly 95% seen once. Cells designated naive CD8 were CD45RO-negative and were positively selected for CCR7, with terminally differentiated effector memory CD45RA+ cells excluded.

The specimen was naive CD8+ T cells sorted from blood. This clonotype was sampled from a man aged 18 to 29 in good health. The gene calls are TRBV9 and TRBJ1-1; 8 bases line up with TRBD1. The CDR3 DNA sequence: TGTGCCAGCAGCGCGGACACAGGGGGCACTGAAGCTTTCTTT. Translated, it gives CASSADTGGTEAFF.